This passage covers 10 T cell receptor beta chains from one sample sequenced in a study of cytomegalovirus exposure and HLA in healthy donors. Profiled with immunoSEQ multiplex PCR; TCRdb holds only in-frame clones, not every one. This sample has about 55,000 clones, with 75% to 95% found just once. Sequenced: PBMCs. The source is a man aged 18 to 29 in good health and CMV-seronegative.

The V gene is TRBV7-2, the J gene TRBJ1-4; a weak D match, TRBD1 (5 bases). Trimming took 3 bases from V and 8 from J, leaving 13 bases between them. Germline V lookup: CDR1 SGHTA, CDR2 FQGNSA. The CDR3 totals 14 residues. The CDR3 sequence is CASSFGAGNEKLFF. CDR3 nucleotides: TGTGCCAGCAGCTTTGGGGCAGGGAACGAAAAACTGTTTTTT.

J is TRBJ1-4 and V is TRBV2; 8 bases agree with TRBD1. Unmatched junction bases numbered 5, after V lost 5 bases and J lost 3 bases. Germline V CDR1 and CDR2: SNHLY, FYNNEI. This CDR3 comprises 15 residues. CDR3 loop: CASSRQGNSNEKLFF. The CDR3, as DNA: TGTGCCAGCAGTAGACAGGGGAACTCTAATGAAAAACTGTTTTTT.

This chain uses TRBV5-6 with TRBJ2-7, with 9 bases fitting TRBD1. Per germline, CDR1 SGHDT and CDR2 YYEEEE. J was trimmed by 4 bases and V by 3 bases; bases with no gene match: 8. This CDR3 is built from 15 residues. The CDR3 sequence: CASSSLDRGWYEQYF. The CDR3 region has the DNA TGTGCCAGCAGCTCGCTCGACAGGGGGTGGTACGAGCAGTACTTC.

This clone was seen a handful of times. Other nucleotide sequences from this sample produce the same CDR3. The CDR3 is CSVEEGVGNEQFF. CDR3 nucleotide sequence: TGCAGCGTTGAGGAAGGGGTTGGCAATGAGCAGTTCTTC. This chain uses TRBV29-1 with TRBJ2-1; D is perhaps TRBD1 (5 bases). V dropped 3 bases and J dropped 6 bases, with 12 bases sitting between them. Germline lookup yields CDR1 SQVTM and CDR2 ANQGSEA. CDR3 size: 13 residues.

The V gene is TRBV18, the J gene TRBJ2-1, with a weak D call TRBD2 (6 bases). The CDR3 runs 12 residues. Germline CDR1 and CDR2: KGHSH and LQKENI. V was shortened by 0 bases and J by 10 bases, with 7 bases between the two germline ends. The CDR3 spells CASSPPGGEQFF. CDR3 in DNA: TGTGCCAGCTCACCACCTGGAGGGGAGCAGTTCTTC.

The chain combines TRBV18 with TRBJ2-1; D perhaps matches TRBD1 (5 bases). This CDR3 comprises 15 residues. V gave up 0 bases and J gave up 2 bases, with 8 bases separating them. Germline V gene sequence: CDR1 KGHSH, CDR2 LQKENI. This chain's CDR3 is CASSPPGRAYNEQFF. The CDR3, as DNA: TGTGCCAGCTCACCACCGGGCAGGGCCTACAATGAGCAGTTCTTC.

This chain connects TRBV7-9 to TRBJ2-5; 8 bases fit TRBD1. V was pared by 9 bases and J by 2 bases, with 8 bases of the junction left unmatched. The germline gives CDR1 SEHNR, CDR2 FQNEAQ (reference sequence). CDR3 length: 14 residues. In DNA, the CDR3 is TGTGCCAGTATGCAGGGGGCTTGGCAAGAGACCCAGTACTTC. It yields the protein CASMQGAWQETQYF.

CDR3 sequence (DNA): TGTGCCAGCAGCCCCATGGACAGGGTGACGTACGAGCAGTACTTC. Translated: CASSPMDRVTYEQYF. The chain uses TRBV2 and TRBJ2-7; 8 bases line up with TRBD1. CDR1 and CDR2 from the germline V gene are SNHLY and FYNNEI. This CDR3 is built from 15 residues. V dropped 6 bases and J dropped 4; count of bases not matched to a gene: 11.

The chain is built from TRBV29-1 and TRBJ2-7, with 8 positions matching TRBD2. The CDR3 is 14 residues long. The junction had 7 bases not matched to a gene; V was cut back by 4 bases and J by 2 bases. CDR1 is SQVTM, CDR2 ANQGSEA, per germline. CDR3 DNA: TGCAGCGTTGTAACCGGGACTAGAGCCTACGAGCAGTACTTC. Translated, it gives CSVVTGTRAYEQYF.

This clone was observed once. The genes are TRBV28 and TRBJ1-4; D is possibly TRBD1 (5 bases). CDR1 and CDR2 from the germline V gene are MDHEN and SYDVKM. V lost 5 bases, J lost 7 bases, and 20 bases lay in between. The CDR3 runs 16 residues. CDR3 residues: CASSPPPGSRGEKLFF. CDR3 nucleotides: TGTGCCAGCAGTCCCCCCCCGGGCTCAAGGGGTGAAAAACTGTTTTTT.